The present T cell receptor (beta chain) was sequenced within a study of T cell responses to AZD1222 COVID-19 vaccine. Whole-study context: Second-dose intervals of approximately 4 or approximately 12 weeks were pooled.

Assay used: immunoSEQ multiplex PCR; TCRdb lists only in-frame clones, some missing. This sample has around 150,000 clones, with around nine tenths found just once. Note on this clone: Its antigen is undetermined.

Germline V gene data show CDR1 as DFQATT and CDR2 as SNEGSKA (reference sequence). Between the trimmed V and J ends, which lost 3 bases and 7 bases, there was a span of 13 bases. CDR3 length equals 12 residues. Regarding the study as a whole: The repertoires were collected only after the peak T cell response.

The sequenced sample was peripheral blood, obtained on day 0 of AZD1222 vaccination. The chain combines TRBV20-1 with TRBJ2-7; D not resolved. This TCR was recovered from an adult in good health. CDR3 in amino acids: CSASPQKLEQYF. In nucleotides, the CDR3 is TGCAGTGCTAGTCCCCAAAAATTGGAGCAGTACTTC.